A single sample gave rise to the 26 T cell receptor beta chains below, sequenced in a study of T cell responses to AZD1222 COVID-19 vaccine. TCRdb keeps only in-frame clones here, not all; method: immunoSEQ multiplex PCR. The sample shows 100,000 or so clones, about 86% of them seen only once. The input for sequencing was peripheral blood, taken on day 0 of AZD1222 vaccination. The receptors stem from an adult in good health.

The J gene is TRBJ2-1, the V gene TRBV28, with D tentatively TRBD2 (5 bases). The V gene lost 8 bases and the J gene lost 7 bases, with 27 bases spanning the gap. CDR3 size: 17 residues. Germline V gene sequence: CDR1 MDHEN, CDR2 SYDVKM. The CDR3 DNA reads TGTGCCAGCGGGTCACCGGGGTCAGGACCCATAGTTAATGAGCAGTTCTTC. Its translation: CASGSPGSGPIVNEQFF. Combining the CDR3 with reference TRBV28 and TRBJ2-1 gives the whole variable domain DVKVTQSSRYLVKRTGEKVFLECVQDMDHENMFWYRQDPGLGLRLIYFSYDVKMKEKGDIPEGYSVSREKKERFSLILESASTNQTSMYLCASGSPGSGPIVNEQFFGPGTRLTVL.

This chain joins TRBV19 and TRBJ2-1, with a possible D match to TRBD2 (6 bases). V was shortened by 6 bases and J by 3 bases, with 12 bases between the two germline ends. CDR1 is LNHDA and CDR2 is SQIVND in the germline V gene (reference sequence). This CDR3 is 14 amino acids long. CDR3 nucleotides: TGTGCCAGTAGCGGGAGAGAAAGCTACAATGAGCAGTTCTTC. It codes for CASSGRESYNEQFF.

The DNA of the CDR3 is TGTGCCAGTAGTATAGAAGGGACAGTGAATCAGCCCCAGCATTTT. Its translation is CASSIEGTVNQPQHF. V gene TRBV19 combines with J gene TRBJ1-5, with 7 bases identical to TRBD1. CDR3 length: 15 residues. V gave up 0 bases and J gave up 4 bases; unmatched junction bases: 3. Germline assignment: CDR1 LNHDA and CDR2 SQIVND (reference sequence).

The chain uses TRBV5-1 and TRBJ1-1; 7 nucleotides match TRBD1. CDR1 SGHRS and CDR2 YFSETQ come from the germline V gene. Trimming took 10 bases from V and 4 from J; bases not matched to a gene: 16. This CDR3 has 15 amino acids. The CDR3 DNA is TGCGCCTCCCGACCTAGCTCGACAGGGTCCACTGAAGCTTTCTTT. The encoded protein is CASRPSSTGSTEAFF.

Of note for this clone: This sample also contains other DNA sequences that code for the same CDR3. The V and J genes are TRBV19 and TRBJ1-2, with TRBD1 matching over 9 bases. From germline, CDR1 is LNHDA and CDR2 SQIVND (reference sequence). The CDR3 has 13 residues. V was clipped by 5 bases and J by 4 bases; unmatched bases: 2. Here the CDR3 DNA reads TGTGCCAGTAGTCCGGGACAGGGCTATGGCTACACCTTC. Its protein is CASSPGQGYGYTF.

This clone was observed once. The chain has TRBV7-2 and TRBJ2-3; TRBD2 matches at 14 bases. Trimming cost V 5 bases and J 5 bases; bases outside gene matches: 6. Germline V gives CDR1 SGHTA, CDR2 FQGNSA. This CDR3 has 16 amino acids. CDR3 DNA: TGTGCCAGCAGCATCAGGACTAGCGGGAGGAGAGATACGCAGTATTTT. It translates to CASSIRTSGRRDTQYF.

The rearrangement joins TRBV2 to TRBJ2-1; D not certain. The CDR3 covers 14 residues. The V end was cut by 5 bases, the J end by 1 base, with 9 bases between. Germline CDR1 reads SNHLY; CDR2 reads FYNNEI. In DNA form, the CDR3 reads TGTGCCAGCAGTATGACCAAGTCCTACAATGAGCAGTTCTTC. The encoded protein is CASSMTKSYNEQFF.

The chain has TRBV25-1 and TRBJ1-2; D not certain. The CDR3 spans 17 residues. Per the germline V gene, CDR1 is MGHDK and CDR2 is SYGVNS. The V end was cut by 2 bases, the J end by 2 bases, with 18 bases between. CDR3 DNA sequence: TGTGCCAGCAGTGAAGAGGACGGGCTCCTGCGGAACTATGGCTACACCTTC. Its translation is CASSEEDGLLRNYGYTF.

The genes are TRBV3-1 (or the pseudogene TRBV3-2) and TRBJ2-7; weak D call: TRBD1 (6 bases). This CDR3 has 18 residues. V lost 0 bases to trimming and J lost 3 bases, with 21 bases between them. Germline lookup yields CDR1 LGHDT and CDR2 YNNKEL (reference sequence). The CDR3 sequence is CASSQDRGQGMWVYEQYF. DNA of the CDR3: TGTGCCAGCAGCCAAGATCGAGGGCAGGGGATGTGGGTCTACGAGCAGTACTTC.

This clone is a singleton in its sample. V and J are TRBV7-8 and TRBJ1-2; D is undetermined. Trimming pared 0 bases from V and 0 bases from J, leaving 14 bases between. The germline CDR1 and CDR2 sequences are SGHVS and FQNEAQ. The length of the CDR3 is 17 residues. CDR3 loop: CASSLARFRQPNYGYTF. CDR3 in DNA: TGTGCCAGCAGCTTAGCCCGGTTTCGGCAGCCTAACTATGGCTACACCTTC.

This clone has a handful of counts. V is TRBV4-1 and J is TRBJ2-5; D is unresolved. The germline V gene encodes CDR1 MGHRA and CDR2 YSYEKL. CDR3 length: 13 amino acids. Deletions cut 4 bases from V and 5 bases from J, with 11 bases between. CDR3 DNA sequence: TGCGCCAGCAGCCCAGGACCTCTCGAGACCCAGTACTTC. Encoded protein: CASSPGPLETQYF.

V usage is TRBV18 and J usage is TRBJ1-1; perhaps TRBD1 as D (5 bases). The ends were cut back, 3 bases at V and 2 bases at J, with 16 bases in the middle. CDR1 is KGHSH, CDR2 LQKENI, per germline. The CDR3 consists of 16 residues. The chain's CDR3 is CASSPRGSAGNTEAFF. In nucleotides, the CDR3 is TGTGCCAGCTCACCTCGGGGCTCCGCGGGCAACACTGAAGCTTTCTTT.

The chain employs TRBV9 and TRBJ1-2; possible D gene TRBD1, 5 bases. The CDR3 has 13 amino acids. V was shortened by 3 bases and J by 4 bases, with 10 bases between the two germline ends. The germline CDR1 and CDR2 sequences are SGDLS and YYNGEE. This CDR3 reads CASSETATYGYTF. For the CDR3, the DNA is TGTGCCAGCAGCGAGACAGCTACCTATGGCTACACCTTC. The variable domain in full, with the rest retrieved from reference TRBV9 and TRBJ1-2, is DSGVTQTPKHLITATGQRVTLRCSPRSGDLSVYWYQQSLDQGLQFLIQYYNGEERAKGNILERFSAQQFPDLHSELNLSSLELGDSALYFCASSETATYGYTFGSGTRLTVV.

The chain employs TRBV5-1 and TRBJ1-1; D remains ambiguous. Germline V gene lookup returns CDR1 SGHRS and CDR2 YFSETQ. The length of the CDR3 is 15 residues. V was clipped by 0 bases and J by 0 bases, with 9 bases between them. CDR3 DNA: TGCGCCAGCAGCTTGGCCACCACAGTGAACACTGAAGCTTTCTTT. Amino acid sequence: CASSLATTVNTEAFF.

CDR3 amino acids: CASSPGLAGDTQYF. The CDR3 DNA reads TGCGCCAGCAGCCCGGGACTAGCGGGAGATACGCAGTATTTT. This chain uses TRBV5-1 with TRBJ2-3; 12 bases fit TRBD2. Per the germline V gene, CDR1 is SGHRS and CDR2 is YFSETQ. The V and J ends lost 4 bases and 5 bases, in that order; junction bases with no gene match: 2. The CDR3 has 14 amino acids.

This chain connects TRBV19 to TRBJ2-2; 9 nucleotides line up with TRBD2. Germline CDR1 and CDR2: LNHDA and SQIVND (reference sequence). This CDR3 region has 15 residues. V lost 6 bases, J lost 3 bases, and 5 bases stayed unmatched. The CDR3 protein is CASRLAGDHTGELFF. CDR3 nucleotides: TGTGCCAGTAGGTTAGCGGGAGACCACACCGGGGAGCTGTTTTTT.

The chain recombines TRBV4-2 with TRBJ1-5; D remains ambiguous. The CDR3 is 14 residues long. Per germline, CDR1 LGHNA and CDR2 YNFKEQ. V lost 0 bases to trimming and J lost 2 bases, with 5 bases between them. CDR3 loop: CASSQDRGNQPQHF. As DNA, the CDR3 is TGTGCCAGCAGCCAAGATCGAGGCAATCAGCCCCAGCATTTT.

This chain connects TRBV5-1 to TRBJ1-4; the D gene is possibly TRBD1 (5 bases). The V gene lost 3 bases and the J gene lost 13 bases, with 22 bases spanning the gap. The CDR3 is made up of 15 amino acids. Germline CDR1 SGHRS, CDR2 YFSETQ. The CDR3 region is CASSSWGTSTRRLFF. The CDR3 coding sequence is TGCGCCAGCAGCTCCTGGGGGACCTCGACCCGGAGACTGTTTTTT.

This clone was recorded once. The V and J genes are TRBV5-4 and TRBJ2-1; 12 bases are shared with TRBD2. CDR1 is SGHNT, CDR2 YYREEE, per germline (reference sequence). There are 16 residues in the CDR3. V trimming: 5 bases; J trimming: 9 bases; junction bases outside the gene matches: 12. CDR3 protein: CASSPTSGRNLGEQFF. As DNA, the CDR3 is TGTGCCAGCAGTCCTACTAGCGGGAGGAATCTAGGTGAGCAGTTCTTC.

This clone was counted once. The gene calls are TRBV30 and TRBJ1-2, with TRBD1 matching 7 bases. V was pared by 0 bases and J by 8 bases, with 9 bases of the junction left unmatched. Per the germline V gene, CDR1 is GTSNPN and CDR2 is SVGIG (reference sequence). This CDR3 has 14 residues. The CDR3 spells CAWSVKSTGIGYTF. The DNA for the CDR3 is TGTGCCTGGAGTGTAAAGTCGACAGGGATAGGCTACACCTTC.

This CDR3 reads CASSEALQVRGPSDTF. The CDR3 DNA is TGTGCCAGCAGTGAAGCGCTCCAGGTGAGGGGCCCCAGTGACACCTTC. This chain links TRBV2 with TRBJ1-2; perhaps TRBD1 as D (5 bases). Germline V lookup: CDR1 SNHLY, CDR2 FYNNEI. The CDR3 sequence is 16 residues long. The V end lost 0 bases, the J end lost 12 bases, and 23 bases lay between the germline ends.

The chain is built from TRBV28 and TRBJ1-2; no definite D call. Per germline, CDR1 MDHEN and CDR2 SYDVKM. This CDR3 has 15 amino acids. The V end was cut by 11 bases, the J end by 4 bases, with 23 bases between. DNA of the CDR3: TGTGCCTGCCTGAAGGAGGCCTGGGTCAGCTATGGCTACACCTTC. Translating it yields CACLKEAWVSYGYTF.

This sequence joins TRBV4-3 and TRBJ1-1, with D possibly matching TRBD1 (6 bases). Per germline, CDR1 LGHNA and CDR2 YSLEER. This CDR3 is 18 amino acids long. Deletions cut 0 bases from V and 0 bases from J, with 17 bases between. CDR3 residues: CASSQDVRRTDLNTEAFF. DNA for the CDR3: TGCGCCAGCAGCCAAGATGTGAGAAGGACAGATCTGAACACTGAAGCTTTCTTT.

This chain uses TRBV19 with TRBJ1-5; tentative D call: TRBD1 (6 bases). The V end was cut by 6 bases, the J end by 6 bases, with 18 bases between. This CDR3 spans 15 amino acids. The germline gives CDR1 LNHDA, CDR2 SQIVND (reference sequence). Here the CDR3 DNA reads TGTGCCAGTAGCCCGGGGTGGGGGCTGAGTCAGCCCCAGCATTTT. Its translation is CASSPGWGLSQPQHF.

The CDR3 loop is CASSLGAFEGYEQYF. In DNA, the CDR3 is TGTGCCAGCAGTTTAGGGGCGTTTGAGGGCTACGAGCAGTACTTC. The gene calls are TRBV5-5 and TRBJ2-7; the D gene could be TRBD1 or TRBD2 (5 bases each). In germline, CDR1 is SGHKS, CDR2 YYEKEE (reference sequence). Trimming stripped 5 bases from V and 3 bases from J, with 18 bases between. The CDR3 is made up of 15 amino acids.

The chain recombines TRBV5-1 with TRBJ1-6; D unresolved. The length of the CDR3 is 12 residues. CDR1 and CDR2 from the germline V gene are SGHRS and YFSETQ. The ends were cut back, 0 bases at V and 14 bases at J, with 9 bases in the middle. The CDR3 sequence: CASSLEGDTLHF. CDR3 DNA: TGCGCCAGCAGCTTGGAGGGAGATACCCTCCACTTT.